The entry below gives a single T cell receptor beta chain sequence along with its context. As yet, its antigen is unknown. No treatment of any kind had been given to any patient before thyroid surgery. This sample is part of a study of metastatic and nonmetastatic thyroid tumors. Findings and caveats of the study: A significant increase in TCR beta diversity was reportedly seen in malignant thyroid tumors relative to benign nodules, in blood and tumor.

Trimming removed 4 bases from V and 7 bases from J, with 19 bases in between. The germline gives CDR1 SGHDN, CDR2 FVKESK. This CDR3 is built from 15 residues. TCRdb called clones again from the PCR reads with MiXCR. The repertoire consists of some 69,000 clones, with 13% to 15% occurring once and the leading ten covering about 7%. This receptor was obtained from a male donor with papillary thyroid cancer or a benign thyroid nodule (not recorded which). Some clones in this sample may be carry-over from other donors' samples. J is TRBJ1-2 and V is TRBV14; a possible D gene is TRBD1 (6 bases). The sequenced material came from blood. The CDR3 sequence: CASSRFPGEYSGYTF. In DNA form, the CDR3 reads TGTGCCAGCAGCCGCTTTCCAGGGGAGTATTCTGGCTACACCTTC.